These 26 T cell receptor beta chains were all obtained from the same sample, sequenced in a study of blood T cell repertoires in COVID-19. Method: immunoSEQ multiplex PCR; TCRdb's copy keeps in-frame clones and lacks some. The sample has some 270,000 clones, about 87% seen once. Material: PBMCs or T cells enriched from blood (not recorded which). These receptors came from a woman aged 25 to 39 with acute COVID-19.

This chain links TRBV14 with TRBJ2-7, with 9 nucleotides matching TRBD2. CDR1 SGHDN and CDR2 FVKESK come from the germline V gene. With V trimmed by 0 bases and J by 0 bases, 9 bases remained unmatched. CDR3 length: 18 amino acids. CDR3 nucleotide sequence: TGTGCCAGCAGCCAAGAGCCGACTAGCGGTTTGAGCTCCTACGAGCAGTACTTC. Translating gives CASSQEPTSGLSSYEQYF.

This clone was picked up one time. This rearrangement joins TRBV18 to TRBJ2-1, with 7 bases that match TRBD1. J lost 0 bases, V lost 3 bases, and 2 bases had no gene match. CDR1 is KGHSH and CDR2 is LQKENI in the germline V gene. The CDR3 spans 15 residues. The CDR3 loop is CASSPRDSSYNEQFF. DNA of the CDR3: TGTGCCAGCTCACCTAGGGACAGCTCCTACAATGAGCAGTTCTTC.

The rearrangement joins TRBV11-3 to TRBJ2-1; TRBD2 agrees at 8 bases. CDR1 and CDR2 from the germline V gene are SGHNT and YENEEA. The CDR3 consists of 15 residues. V shed 4 bases and J 4 bases; nucleotides not matched to a gene: 6. The chain's CDR3 is CASSSSSGLYNEQFF. For the CDR3, the DNA is TGTGCCAGCAGCTCCTCTAGCGGGCTTTACAATGAGCAGTTCTTC.

This clone occurred a few times. This chain links TRBV7-9 with TRBJ2-7; 7 bases align to TRBD1. The CDR3 is made up of 12 amino acids. J gave up 5 bases and V 5 bases, and 3 bases lay outside the gene matches. CDR1 is SEHNR and CDR2 is FQNEAQ in the germline V gene (reference sequence). CDR3 region: CASSTGENEQYF. CDR3 sequence (DNA): TGTGCCAGCAGCACAGGGGAAAACGAGCAGTACTTC.

The chain recombines TRBV7-2 with TRBJ2-7; 7 nucleotides line up with TRBD1. The CDR3 totals 17 residues. After removal of 3 bases from V and 6 bases from J, the junction contained 17 bases not matched to a gene. The germline CDR1 and CDR2 sequences are SGHTA and FQGNSA. The chain's CDR3 is CASSFDPHRGTQSEQYF. The CDR3 DNA is TGTGCCAGCAGCTTTGACCCTCACAGGGGAACGCAAAGCGAGCAGTACTTC.

V usage is TRBV28 and J usage is TRBJ1-6; D unclear. CDR1 MDHEN and CDR2 SYDVKM come from the germline V gene. This CDR3 contains 12 residues. Trimming cost V 6 bases and J 7 bases, with 7 bases left between them. This chain's CDR3 is CASSPPNSPLHF. CDR3 DNA: TGTGCCAGCAGCCCCCCGAATTCACCCCTCCACTTT.

As DNA, the CDR3 is TGTGCCAGTAGTCCGCAGCGGGAGTCCCACGAGCAGTACTTC. Encoded protein: CASSPQRESHEQYF. The chain carries TRBV19 and TRBJ2-7; TRBD2 aligns across 8 bases. V trimming: 5 bases; J trimming: 5 bases; junction bases outside the gene matches: 8. Looked up from germline, CDR1 is LNHDA and CDR2 is SQIVND (reference sequence). The CDR3 is made up of 14 amino acids.

This chain connects TRBV30 to TRBJ1-5; no reliable D call. V lost 3 bases, J lost 4 bases, and 13 bases lay in between. Germline V gene data show CDR1 as GTSNPN and CDR2 as SVGIG (reference sequence). The CDR3 contains 14 residues. CDR3 DNA: TGTGCCTGGAGGGCGGGGTTAGCAAATCAGCCCCAGCATTTT. Translated: CAWRAGLANQPQHF.

This chain connects TRBV5-1 to TRBJ1-4, with D possibly matching TRBD1 (6 bases). V was clipped by 5 bases and J by 8 bases, with 22 bases between them. Germline CDR1 is SGHRS and CDR2 is YFSETQ. The CDR3 spans 16 residues. The CDR3 nucleotides are TGCGCCAGCAGACTTTCAGGGGCGCTGGCTTGGGAAAAACTGTTTTTT. This codes for CASRLSGALAWEKLFF. Drawing the rest from reference TRBV5-1 and TRBJ1-4, the complete variable domain is KAGVTQTPRYLIKTRGQQVTLSCSPISGHRSVSWYQQTPGQGLQFLFEYFSETQRNKGNFPGRFSGRQFSNSRSEMNVSTLELGDSALYLCASRLSGALAWEKLFFGSGTQLSVL.

The genes are TRBV27 and TRBJ2-1, with 8 bases lining up with TRBD1. This CDR3 is 15 amino acids long. The germline V gene encodes CDR1 MNHEY and CDR2 SMNVEV (reference sequence). The V segment lost 5 bases and the J segment 7 bases; nucleotides outside the gene matches: 10. CDR3 DNA sequence: TGTGCCAGCAGTCTGACAGGGGTGGGAAGGAATGAGCAGTTCTTC. Translated: CASSLTGVGRNEQFF.

The rearrangement uses TRBV27 and TRBJ1-6; TRBD1 aligns across 9 bases. After removal of 2 bases from V and 11 bases from J, the junction contained 7 bases not matched to a gene. This CDR3 is 15 amino acids long. CDR1 MNHEY and CDR2 SMNVEV come from the germline V gene (reference sequence). The chain's CDR3 is CASSLGGTGWTPLHF. CDR3 DNA: TGTGCCAGCAGTTTAGGGGGGACAGGGTGGACACCCCTCCACTTT.

The chain carries TRBV5-4 and TRBJ2-6; TRBD1 is a possible D gene (5 bases). Germline-derived CDR1 and CDR2 are SGHNT and YYREEE (reference sequence). The CDR3 is made up of 18 amino acids. Trimming removed 2 bases at V and 0 bases at J, with 15 bases between. CDR3 nucleotide sequence: TGTGCCAGCAGCTTTCCCAGGAGCAGGGTCTCTGGGGCCAACGTCCTGACTTTC. Translation gives CASSFPRSRVSGANVLTF.

This chain joins TRBV19 and TRBJ2-3; 12 bases are shared with TRBD2. Per germline, CDR1 LNHDA and CDR2 SQIVND (reference sequence). V lost 7 bases, J lost 5 bases, and 10 bases stayed unmatched. This CDR3 contains 16 residues. This chain's CDR3 is CASKPPGTSGRDTQYF. The DNA for the CDR3 is TGTGCCAGTAAACCCCCCGGGACTAGCGGGCGAGATACGCAGTATTTT.

This clone was observed once. The chain couples TRBV13 to TRBJ2-7, with D perhaps matching TRBD1 (6 bases). This CDR3 spans 13 amino acids. V was pared by 5 bases and J by 3 bases, with 11 bases between. Germline V CDR1 and CDR2: PRHDT, FYEKMQ (reference sequence). CDR3 sequence: CASSPGHRYEQYF. CDR3 DNA sequence: TGTGCCAGCAGCCCGGGACACCGCTACGAGCAGTACTTC.

The chain combines TRBV29-1 with TRBJ2-3; 9 bases are a match to TRBD1. V was clipped by 5 bases and J by 3 bases; unmatched bases: 6. The CDR3 is 14 amino acids. CDR1 and CDR2 (germline): SQVTM, ANQGSEA. CDR3 in amino acids: CSVLDRGSTDTQYF. The CDR3 DNA reads TGCAGCGTTCTGGACAGGGGCTCGACAGATACGCAGTATTTT.

This clone was observed a single time. The gene calls are TRBV7-6 and TRBJ2-1, with 11 nucleotides matching TRBD2. The CDR3 runs to 15 residues. Losses at the gene ends were 5 bases for V and 4 bases for J; bases not matched to a gene: 4. Germline V gene data show CDR1 as SGHVS and CDR2 as FNYEAQ. The CDR3 here is CASSATSGRYNEQFF. CDR3 DNA sequence: TGTGCCAGCAGCGCCACTAGCGGGAGATACAATGAGCAGTTCTTC.

The chain is built from TRBV28 and TRBJ1-4; maybe TRBD1 (6 bases). The V end lost 7 bases, the J end lost 8 bases, and 20 bases lay between the germline ends. CDR3 length equals 15 residues. The V gene's germline CDR1 is MDHEN and CDR2 SYDVKM. CDR3 DNA: TGTGCCAGCACCATTACAGGGCCCTTGAGGGAAAAACTGTTTTTT. Translating gives CASTITGPLREKLFF.

The V gene is TRBV27, the J gene TRBJ1-5, with D possibly TRBD1 on 5 matching bases. The CDR3 length is 15 residues. Trimming left V 5 bases short and J 0 bases short, with 11 bases between. Per germline, CDR1 MNHEY and CDR2 SMNVEV (reference sequence). This CDR3 reads CASSPTEISNQPQHF. The CDR3 coding sequence is TGTGCCAGCAGTCCGACAGAGATTAGCAATCAGCCCCAGCATTTT.

The chain joins TRBV27 to TRBJ2-1; a weak D match, TRBD1 (5 bases). The CDR3 is 15 amino acids. Trimming took 2 bases from V and 6 from J, leaving 14 bases between them. Germline V lookup: CDR1 MNHEY, CDR2 SMNVEV (reference sequence). The CDR3 sequence is CASSLRGSGGNEQFF. The CDR3, as DNA: TGTGCCAGCAGTTTAAGGGGCTCGGGTGGCAATGAGCAGTTCTTC.

The genes are TRBV19 and TRBJ2-1; 8 bases match TRBD2. The CDR3 is 12 residues long. CDR1 is LNHDA, CDR2 SQIVND, per germline (reference sequence). V dropped 4 bases and J dropped 9; count of bases not matched to a gene: 2. The CDR3 DNA reads as TGTGCCAGTAGTACGAGCGGGAGTGAGCAGTTCTTC. As protein: CASSTSGSEQFF.

This rearrangement joins TRBV23-1 to TRBJ2-7, with D possibly matching TRBD1 (6 bases). TRBV23-1 is reported as an ORF; its role is uncertain. The CDR3 extends over 13 amino acids. Trimming removed 4 bases at V and 6 bases at J, with 13 bases between. This chain's CDR3 is CASSPYRAREQYF. The CDR3 DNA reads as TGCGCCAGCAGTCCCTACAGGGCCCGCGAGCAGTACTTC.

The rearrangement joins TRBV3-1 (or the pseudogene TRBV3-2) to TRBJ2-2; TRBD2 matches at 7 bases. The CDR3 contains 18 residues. J lost 6 bases, V lost 1 base, and 14 bases had no gene match. Germline V gene sequence: CDR1 LGHDT, CDR2 YNNKEL (reference sequence). The CDR3 loop is CASSQVPWGGLFAGELFF. The CDR3 DNA sequence: TGTGCCAGCAGCCAAGTCCCGTGGGGGGGTTTATTCGCCGGGGAGCTGTTTTTT.

This chain joins TRBV7-2 and TRBJ2-2, with 12 bases that match TRBD2. V trimming: 1 base; J trimming: 5 bases; junction bases outside the gene matches: 2. Germline CDR1 SGHTA, CDR2 FQGNSA. This CDR3 comprises 16 residues. The CDR3 sequence is CASSLGTSGMTGELFF. The CDR3 nucleotides are TGTGCCAGCAGCTTAGGGACTAGCGGGATGACCGGGGAGCTGTTTTTT.

The V and J genes are TRBV19 and TRBJ1-6; 8 bases are a match to TRBD1. V lost 6 bases and J lost 8; bases outside the gene matches: 6. Looked up from germline, CDR1 is LNHDA and CDR2 is SQIVND (reference sequence). The CDR3 is 14 amino acids. Here the CDR3 DNA reads TGTGCCAGTAGGGACAGGGCGCAGGATTCACCCCTCCACTTT. It translates to CASRDRAQDSPLHF.

The V and J genes are TRBV2 and TRBJ1-1; D is perhaps TRBD1 (6 bases). This CDR3 is 13 amino acids long. The germline CDR1 and CDR2 sequences are SNHLY and FYNNEI. V dropped 5 bases and J dropped 5 bases, with 12 bases sitting between them. In DNA form, the CDR3 reads TGTGCCAGCAGTCAGCGGACAGTGACTGAAGCTTTCTTT. Translation gives CASSQRTVTEAFF.

V usage is TRBV28 and J usage is TRBJ1-1; perhaps TRBD1 as D (6 bases). The CDR3 contains 13 residues. CDR1 MDHEN and CDR2 SYDVKM come from the germline V gene. V was trimmed by 6 bases and J by 1 base, leaving 9 bases between them. The CDR3 nucleotides are TGTGCCAGCAGAAGGGGGGGGAACACTGAAGCTTTCTTT. This translates into CASRRGGNTEAFF.